This TCR beta chain is drawn from a study of T cell responses to AZD1222 COVID-19 vaccine. The study, taken as a whole, reports: Spike-spanning, vaccine-associated CD4 TCRs were dominant at 160-218 and 743-854. Nearly half of spike-specific TCRs reportedly target variant regions that are unmutated in the B.1.351 and B.1.1.7 variants. Seropositivity was recorded at baseline in only 5 or 6 AZD1222 recipients. The donors showed a predominance of white British ancestry and of females, with possible underestimation of clonal diversity.

As for this clone: The antigen remains undetermined.

Trimming stripped 7 bases from V and 6 bases from J, with 13 bases between. Germline V CDR1 and CDR2: MDHEN, SYDVKM. The CDR3 runs 14 residues. Profiled with immunoSEQ multiplex PCR; TCRdb holds only in-frame clones, not every one. The sample holds some 130,000 clones; about 85% are singletons and the top ten take 2.4%. Sequences were derived from peripheral blood, sampled on day 0 of AZD1222 vaccination. The V gene is TRBV28, the J gene TRBJ1-6; D might be TRBD1 (5 bases). The TCR was taken from an adult in good health. Here the CDR3 reads CASTPAGRNSPLHF. The DNA of the CDR3 is TGTGCCAGCACCCCCGCAGGGCGTAATTCACCCCTCCACTTT.